This TCR beta chain was profiled in a study of cytomegalovirus exposure and HLA in healthy donors. CDR1 WNHNN and CDR2 SYGVQD come from the germline V gene (reference sequence). The trim removed 5 bases at V and 3 bases at J, leaving 8 bases unmatched. The CDR3 extends over 16 amino acids. PCR used 60 Vbeta primers and 13 Jbeta primers. The assay was immunoSEQ multiplex PCR, and TCRdb's table has in-frame clones only and misses some. This sample has roughly 150,000 clones, with over 60% found just once. This chain connects TRBV10-1 to TRBJ2-2; 8 bases map to TRBD2. Specimen: PBMCs. The receptor was derived from a man in his forties in good health and CMV-seronegative. CDR3 bases: TGCGCCAGCAGTCCTACTAGCGGAGCCTACACCGGGGAGCTGTTTTTT. Its translation is CASSPTSGAYTGELFF.